The 20 T cell receptor beta chains in this list originate from one sample, sequenced in a study of molecular identifiers for immune sequencing clone quantification. TCRdb reprocessed the PCR reads with MiXCR, giving one entry per CDR3 protein. Of about 320,000 distinct CDR3 sequences in the sample, 20% to 25% are singletons; the top ten hold approximately 0.8%. The source material was naive CD8+ T cells from blood, with Jurkat cell RNA spiked in. Subset given: FACS-sorted CD8+CD4-CCR7+CD45RA+ naive T cells. Receptor source: a human donor in good health. Some libraries in this study had Jurkat cell RNA spiked in.

V gene TRBV27 combines with J gene TRBJ2-7; D possibly corresponds to TRBD2 (5 bases). The V gene lost 8 bases and the J gene lost 3 bases, with 11 bases spanning the gap. Germline V gene sequence: CDR1 MNHEY, CDR2 SMNVEV (reference sequence). The CDR3 runs 12 residues. For the CDR3, the DNA is TGTGCCAGCTCGGACTTCTTCTACGAGCAGTACTTC. Residues: CASSDFFYEQYF.

Worth noting for this clonotype: A junction end diverges from the germline sequence, so it may reflect a read error. The chain joins TRBV20-1 to TRBJ2-7; TRBD2 agrees at 9 bases. The CDR3 totals 14 residues. Looked up from germline, CDR1 is DFQATT and CDR2 is SNEGSKA (reference sequence). CDR3 nucleotides: TGCAGTGTTAGAACAGCGGGAGGCCCCTACGAGCAGTACTTC. It specifies CSVRTAGGPYEQYF.

The chain employs TRBV28 and TRBJ2-3; tentatively, D is TRBD1 (5 bases). This CDR3 contains 14 residues. Germline V lookup: CDR1 MDHEN, CDR2 SYDVKM. V was cut by 5 bases and J by 2 bases, with 11 bases left in between. CDR3 protein: CASSQGRVTDTQYF. DNA for the CDR3: TGTGCCAGCAGTCAGGGCAGGGTCACAGATACGCAGTATTTT.

This clonotype was detected ten times or more. Mismatch with germline at one junction end may stem from a read error. The J gene is TRBJ2-1, the V gene TRBV7-7, with D possibly TRBD1 on 6 matching bases. This CDR3 spans 14 amino acids. Germline CDR1 and CDR2: SSHAT and FNYEAQ (reference sequence). The CDR3 spells CASSLQGITHEQFF. The DNA of the CDR3 is TGTGCTAGCAGCTTACAGGGAATTACGCATGAGCAGTTCTTC.

In the case of this clonotype: This may be a read error: a much more frequent sequence differs by one nucleotide. The CDR3 here is CASSPGTGSEPRHF. The CDR3 nucleotides are TGTGCCAGCAGCCCTGGAACAGGTTCGGAGCCCCGGCATTTT. The rearrangement joins TRBV7-2 to TRBJ1-5; maybe TRBD1 (5 bases). This CDR3 has 14 amino acids. Per germline, CDR1 SGHTA and CDR2 FQGNSA.

The chain has TRBV30 and TRBJ2-4, with 15 bases that match TRBD2. V shed 4 bases, J shed 1 base, and the junction held 14 bases outside the gene matches. Germline values: CDR1 GTSNPN, CDR2 SVGIG (reference sequence). The CDR3 is made up of 20 amino acids. As DNA, the CDR3 is TGTGCCTGGATACCTTTTGGACTAGCGGGAGGGCCCTCGGCCAAAAACATTCAGTACTTC. Translation gives CAWIPFGLAGGPSAKNIQYF.

This clonotype appeared once. A read error may explain this, as a much larger clone is one base away. V usage is TRBV12-3 or TRBV12-4 and J usage is TRBJ1-1, with TRBD1 matching 8 bases. CDR3 length: 13 residues. The CDR3 here is CASSTGTGVEASF. The CDR3 DNA sequence: TGTGCCAGCAGTACCGGGACAGGAGTTGAAGCTTCCTTT.

This clonotype was counted at least ten times. The chain links TRBV12-3 or TRBV12-4 to TRBJ2-3; D gene uncertain. Trimming took off 5 bases at V and 6 bases at J, with 9 bases between the two ends. CDR3 size: 12 residues. CDR3 coding DNA: TGTGCCAGCAGTGCCCTTGAGGATACGCAGTATTTT. Protein: CASSALEDTQYF.

With regard to this clonotype: A clone one base away is much larger, so this may be a read error. The chain carries TRBV4-3 and TRBJ2-7, with D unresolved. CDR3 length: 15 amino acids. CDR1 and CDR2 (germline): LGHNA, YSLEER. V was cut by 0 bases and J by 2 bases, with 11 bases left in between. CDR3: CASSQDYRSPYEQYF. The CDR3 DNA is TGCGCCAGCAGCCAAGATTACCGAAGCCCCTACGAGCAGTACTTC.

There are many counts of this clonotype. J is TRBJ1-1 and V is TRBV9; D not resolved. Trimming left V 4 bases short and J 1 base short, with 14 bases between. Looked up from germline, CDR1 is SGDLS and CDR2 is YYNGEE. This CDR3 contains 15 residues. CDR3 residues: CASSPRSGQNTEAFF. The CDR3 nucleotides read TGTGCCAGCAGCCCCCGTAGTGGGCAGAACACTGAAGCTTTCTTT. Full variable domain (rest looked up from reference TRBV9 and TRBJ1-1): DSGVTQTPKHLITATGQRVTLRCSPRSGDLSVYWYQQSLDQGLQFLIQYYNGEERAKGNILERFSAQQFPDLHSELNLSSLELGDSALYFCASSPRSGQNTEAFFGQGTRLTVV.

This clonotype showed up many times. The rearrangement joins TRBV29-1 to TRBJ1-1; D is unresolved. The germline V gene encodes CDR1 SQVTM and CDR2 ANQGSEA. The CDR3 spans 13 residues. The CDR3 nucleotides read TGCAGTGGGGTGGACGGCCTCAAATCTGAAGCTTTCTTT. Encoded protein: CSGVDGLKSEAFF. Together with reference TRBV29-1 and TRBJ1-1, the CDR3 gives the full variable domain: SAVISQKPSRDICQRGTSLTIQCQVDSQVTMMFWYRQQPGQSLTLIATANQGSEATYESGFVIDKFPISRPNLTFSTLTVSNMSPEDSSIYLCSGVDGLKSEAFFGQGTRLTVV.

The chain couples TRBV2 to TRBJ2-2, with 10 bases identical to TRBD1. V lost 3 bases and J lost 7; bases outside the gene matches: 8. Germline assignment: CDR1 SNHLY and CDR2 FYNNEI. The CDR3 totals 16 residues. The CDR3 nucleotides read TGTGCCAGCAGTGATCCGGGACAGGGGTCCGGCGGGGAGCTGTTTTTT. Translation: CASSDPGQGSGGELFF.

This clonotype was seen at least ten times. The J gene is TRBJ2-7, the V gene TRBV5-6; 9 bases fit TRBD2. J lost 3 bases, V lost 3 bases, and 7 bases had no gene match. The CDR3 consists of 15 residues. Germline V gene lookup returns CDR1 SGHDT and CDR2 YYEEEE. CDR3 in amino acids: CASSSLGLADYEQYF. In DNA form, the CDR3 reads TGTGCCAGCAGCTCATTGGGACTAGCTGACTACGAGCAGTACTTC.

The gene calls are TRBV7-9 and TRBJ2-1; 12 bases are shared with TRBD2. Germline-derived CDR1 and CDR2 are SEHNR and FQNEAQ (reference sequence). This CDR3 has 14 residues. With 7 bases clipped from V and 5 bases from J, the junction kept 3 bases outside the gene matches. CDR3 DNA sequence: TGTGCCAGCAACCGACTAGCGGGAGACAATGAGCAGTTCTTC. Translation: CASNRLAGDNEQFF.

The sample holds many counts of this clonotype. The chain carries TRBV12-3 or TRBV12-4 and TRBJ1-1; 7 nucleotides agree with TRBD1. Trimming took 6 bases from V and 6 from J; bases not matched to a gene: 4. The CDR3 totals 12 residues. Here the CDR3 reads CASRLGGSEAFF. The CDR3 DNA reads TGTGCCAGCAGGCTAGGGGGCTCTGAAGCTTTCTTT.

The table lists this clonotype with many counts. V gene TRBV29-1 combines with J gene TRBJ2-1, with D maybe TRBD1 (6 bases). The V end was cut by 6 bases, the J end by 0 bases, with 12 bases between. The CDR3 is 14 amino acids. CDR1 and CDR2 from the germline V gene are SQVTM and ANQGSEA. The CDR3 reads CSVNTGTSYNEQFF. The CDR3 bases are TGCAGCGTCAATACAGGGACCTCCTACAATGAGCAGTTCTTC.

This clonotype was picked up many times. The chain joins TRBV28 to TRBJ2-1; unclear D gene. V was pared by 2 bases and J by 2 bases, with 10 bases between. The CDR3 covers 15 residues. The germline V gene has CDR1 MDHEN and CDR2 SYDVKM. CDR3 DNA: TGTGCCAGCAGTTTACAGGTGCCCACCTACAATGAGCAGTTCTTC. This gives the protein CASSLQVPTYNEQFF. Based on the CDR3 plus reference TRBV28 and TRBJ2-1, the full variable domain is DVKVTQSSRYLVKRTGEKVFLECVQDMDHENMFWYRQDPGLGLRLIYFSYDVKMKEKGDIPEGYSVSREKKERFSLILESASTNQTSMYLCASSLQVPTYNEQFFGPGTRLTVL.

This clonotype was recorded many times. The V call is TRBV6-5, the J call TRBJ1-2; D remains ambiguous. The CDR3 consists of 14 residues. Germline V gene sequence: CDR1 MNHEY, CDR2 SVGAGI. The germline V and J ends were trimmed by 0 bases and 2 bases, with 7 bases remaining between them. DNA for the CDR3: TGTGCCAGCAGTTACTCAGCTCAAAACTATGGCTACACCTTC. Its protein is CASSYSAQNYGYTF.

The gene calls are TRBV5-6 and TRBJ2-7, with TRBD1 matching 9 bases. Germline trimming cut 4 bases from V and 4 bases from J; bases unmatched to any gene: 12. The CDR3 runs to 16 residues. Germline CDR1 reads SGHDT; CDR2 reads YYEEEE. The CDR3 loop is CASSVRDRDIGYEQYF. In DNA, the CDR3 is TGTGCCAGCAGCGTCCGGGACAGGGATATAGGGTACGAGCAGTACTTC.

This clonotype was recorded at least ten times. The J gene is TRBJ2-2, the V gene TRBV4-3; TRBD2 aligns across 11 bases. CDR3 size: 17 residues. Trimming cost V 0 bases and J 6 bases; bases outside gene matches: 6. Germline V gene lookup returns CDR1 LGHNA and CDR2 YSLEER. The CDR3 loop is CASSQDSGGAWAGELFF. CDR3 bases: TGCGCCAGCAGCCAAGATAGCGGGGGGGCTTGGGCCGGGGAGCTGTTTTTT.